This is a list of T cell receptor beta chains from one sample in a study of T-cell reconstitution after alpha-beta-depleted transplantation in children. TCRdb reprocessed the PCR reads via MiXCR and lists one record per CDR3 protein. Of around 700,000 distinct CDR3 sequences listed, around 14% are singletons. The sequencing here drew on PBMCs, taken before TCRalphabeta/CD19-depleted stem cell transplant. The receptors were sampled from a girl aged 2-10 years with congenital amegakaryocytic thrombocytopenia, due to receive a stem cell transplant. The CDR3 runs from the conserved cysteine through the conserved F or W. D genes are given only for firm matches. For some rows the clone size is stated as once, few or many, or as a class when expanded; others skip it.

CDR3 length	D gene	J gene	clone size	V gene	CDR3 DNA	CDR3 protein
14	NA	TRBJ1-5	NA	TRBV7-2	TGTGCCAGCAGAGCCGCAGGGCGCGCCCAGCCCCAGCATTTT	CASRAAGRAQPQHF
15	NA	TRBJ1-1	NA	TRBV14	TGTGCCAGCAGCCAAGTAAGAGCGGTGAACACTGAAGCTTTCTTT	CASSQVRAVNTEAFF
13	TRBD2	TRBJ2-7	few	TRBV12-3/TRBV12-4	TGTGCCAGCAGTATTAGCGGGAGTTACGAGCAGTACTTC	CASSISGSYEQYF
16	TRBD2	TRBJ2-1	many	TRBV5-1	TGCGCCAGCAGCTTGGAGGCTAGCGGGGGGCTAAATGAGCAGTTCTTC	CASSLEASGGLNEQFF
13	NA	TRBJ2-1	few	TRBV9	TGTGCCAGCAGCGCCCCTCACACCAATGAGCAGTTCTTC	CASSAPHTNEQFF
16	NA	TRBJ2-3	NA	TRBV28	TGTGCCAGCAGTTCGCACAGGGAACTTTTCAGTTATACGCAGTATTTT	CASSSHRELFSYTQYF
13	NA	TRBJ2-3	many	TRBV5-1	TGCGCCAGCAGCTTTCCCCCCACAGATACGCAGTATTTT	CASSFPPTDTQYF
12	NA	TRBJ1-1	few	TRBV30	TGTGCCTGGAGTTGGGAGAACACTGAAGCTTTCTTT	CAWSWENTEAFF
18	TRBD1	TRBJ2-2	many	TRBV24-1	TGTGCCACCAGTGATGAATTACCGGGACAGGGTTATCCCGGGGAGCTGTTTTTT	CATSDELPGQGYPGELFF
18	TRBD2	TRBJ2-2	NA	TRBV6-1	TGTGCCAGCAGCGGAACTAGCGGGAGGGCCACGAACACCGGGGAGCTGTTTTTT	CASSGTSGRATNTGELFF
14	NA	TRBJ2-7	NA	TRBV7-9	TGTGCCAGCAGCTACAGGTTAAGCTCCTACGAGCAGTACTTC	CASSYRLSSYEQYF
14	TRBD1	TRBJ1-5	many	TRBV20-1	TGCAGTGCAGTACAGGGGGGCTTTGGTCAGCCCCAGCATTTT	CSAVQGGFGQPQHF
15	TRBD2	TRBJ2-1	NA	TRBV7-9	TGTGCCAGCAGCCAGGGACTAGCGGGTCACAATGAGCAGTTCTTC	CASSQGLAGHNEQFF
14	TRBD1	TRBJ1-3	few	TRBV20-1	TGCAGTGCAGGACCAGGGGGTACTGGAAACACCATATATTTT	CSAGPGGTGNTIYF
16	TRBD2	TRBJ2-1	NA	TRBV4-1	TGCGCCAGCAGCCAACCGACTAGCGGGGTCTACAATGAGCAGTTCTTC	CASSQPTSGVYNEQFF
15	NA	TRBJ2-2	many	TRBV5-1	TGCGCCAGCAGCTTCGGGAGTAGTAGCACCGGGGAGCTGTTTTTT	CASSFGSSSTGELFF
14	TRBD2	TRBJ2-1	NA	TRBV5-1	TGCGCCAGCAGCTCCGAGCGGGAGACCTATGAGCAGTTCTTC	CASSSERETYEQFF
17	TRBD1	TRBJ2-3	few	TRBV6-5	TGTGCCAGCAGTTACCTCAGACCGGGACAGGGGACAGATACGCAGTATTTT	CASSYLRPGQGTDTQYF
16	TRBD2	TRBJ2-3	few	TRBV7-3	TGTGCCAGCAGCTTAATTAGCGGGAGTTCGGCAGATACGCAGTATTTT	CASSLISGSSADTQYF
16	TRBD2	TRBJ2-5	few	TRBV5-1	TGCGCCAGCAGTACCGGGACTAGCGGGAACCAAGAGACCCAGTACTTC	CASSTGTSGNQETQYF
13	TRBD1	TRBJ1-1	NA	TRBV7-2	TGTGCCAGCAGCAGGGGACAGGGGGATCCAGCTTTCTTT	CASSRGQGDPAFF
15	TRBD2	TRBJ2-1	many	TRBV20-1	TGCAGTGCTATTGGGTCTAGCGGGAGTTATGGTGAGCAGTTCTTC	CSAIGSSGSYGEQFF
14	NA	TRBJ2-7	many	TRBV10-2	TGCGCCAGCAGAAACGCCGACGCGCTCTACGAGCAGTACTTC	CASRNADALYEQYF
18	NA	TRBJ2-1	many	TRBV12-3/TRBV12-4	TGTGCCAGCAGTTTGTCTGCTTTTCGGTTGTCGAGGGCCGATGAGCAGTTCTTC	CASSLSAFRLSRADEQFF
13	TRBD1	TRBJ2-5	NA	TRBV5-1	TGCGCCAGCAAAATCGCAGGGGGAGAGACCCAGTACTTC	CASKIAGGETQYF
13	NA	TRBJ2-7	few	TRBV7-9	TGTGCCAGCAATTCGGCAGGGTCTTACGAGCAGTACTTC	CASNSAGSYEQYF
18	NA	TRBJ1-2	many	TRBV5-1	TGCGCCAGCAGCTTACCCGATACCAACCACGACATCTACTATGGCTACACCTTC	CASSLPDTNHDIYYGYTF
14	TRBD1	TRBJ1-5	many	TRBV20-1	TGCAGTGCTAGCGGGACAGTGATCAATCAGCCCCAGCATTTT	CSASGTVINQPQHF
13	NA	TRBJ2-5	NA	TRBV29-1	TGCAGCGTTGTTGGGGCCGAGGGAGAGACCCAGTACTTC	CSVVGAEGETQYF
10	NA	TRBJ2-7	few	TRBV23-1	TGCGCCAGCAGTCAGGGCGAGCAGTACTTC	CASSQGEQYF
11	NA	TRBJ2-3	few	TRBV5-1	TGCGCCAGCAGCACTGACCGTACGCAGTATTTT	CASSTDRTQYF
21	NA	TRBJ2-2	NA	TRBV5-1	TGCGCCAGCGGCCCCCTCTTGACGTATTCTTTTGACGGGAAGGCCACCGGGGAGCTGTTTTTT	CASGPLLTYSFDGKATGELFF
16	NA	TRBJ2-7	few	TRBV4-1	TGCGCCAGCAGCCAAGAATCAGGAGGAGGGTATTACGAGCAGTACTTC	CASSQESGGGYYEQYF
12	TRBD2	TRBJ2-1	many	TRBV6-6	TGTGCCAGCAGTTACTCCAGCGGGGGTCAGTTCTTC	CASSYSSGGQFF
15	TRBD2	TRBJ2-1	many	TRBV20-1	TGCAGTGCTAGTCTAAGGGGACTAGCTTTAAATGAGCAGTTCTTC	CSASLRGLALNEQFF
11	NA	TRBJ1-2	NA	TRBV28	TGTGCCAGCAGGACCAACTATGGCTACACCTTC	CASRTNYGYTF
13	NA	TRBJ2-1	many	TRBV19	TGTGCCAGTATGAGTAGCGGTTACAATGAGCAGTTCTTC	CASMSSGYNEQFF
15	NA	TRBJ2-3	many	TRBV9	TGTGCCAGCAGCGTAGACGGAGCGACCACAGATACGCAGTATTTT	CASSVDGATTDTQYF
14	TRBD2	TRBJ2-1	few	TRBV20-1	TGCAGTGCTAGAGATAAAGCGGGGTACAATGAGCAGTTCTTC	CSARDKAGYNEQFF
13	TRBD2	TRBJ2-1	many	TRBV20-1	TGCAGTGCTGGAGGACTAGTACATCATGAGCAGTTCTTC	CSAGGLVHHEQFF
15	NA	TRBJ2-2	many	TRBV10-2	TGCGCCAGCAGTTTCATCGGGATCTGTCCCGGGGAGCTGTTTTTT	CASSFIGICPGELFF